This T cell receptor beta chain was profiled in a study of a mutant IDH1 vaccine in newly diagnosed glioma (dated by TCRdb to the early 2020s). Broadly, across the study: Of the approximately 35 treated patients, around 60% were male and approximately 40% were female, and the mean age was around 40 years. Longitudinal TCRB deep sequencing was done for roughly 23 treated patients, wherever samples were available for exploratory analyses. Peripheral blood was collected at six visits: V03 (baseline), V05, V07, V10, V12 and V13. Before enrollment, patients had received standard therapy of radiotherapy alone, temozolomide alone, or radiochemotherapy with temozolomide; most received the combination. General findings and caveats noted by the study authors: Selection of PBMC samples for TCRB deep sequencing was based on availability. Pseudoprogression seemed to be unrelated to changes in the top peripheral T cell clonotypes found by TCRB sequencing. It was noted by the authors that analyses of patient blood samples could not be reproduced owing to sample limitations. Immune responses induced by the vaccine were seen in over 90% of patients across multiple MHC alleles.

The CDR3 contains 16 residues, cysteine and phenylalanine counted. Here the CDR3 DNA is all that survives: 48 bases in frame from base 1. Trimming takes 1 base from V and 2 bases from J, and the germline ends sit 15 bases apart. With respect to this clone: Its specific antigen is unknown. Base qualities were left out, and no much larger clone turns up one base away.

Libraries were built with the immunoSEQ multiplex PCR assay. The hsTCRB Kit was used according to the manufacturer's protocol to amplify rearranged TCR beta chain sequences. An Illumina MiSeq was used to sequence the TCRB libraries. The study's processing was this. The kit vendor's proprietary platform handled demultiplexing, trimming and gene mapping. TCRdb mirrors the immuneACCESS table, restricted to in-frame sequences. Some clones are absent from its copies; in checked studies, under half trace to an unresolved V gene, and the reason for the others is unknown. Clone size and the V and J calls come from that table; the DNA yielded D and trimming. This sample holds about 35,000 clones; 65% to 80% were observed only once. More than 8.5% of the sample lies in the top ten. The time point label, read with the paper, signifies: baseline, week 1 (first vaccination visit). In the paper's terms, the treatment or condition label means: pre-vaccination baseline after standard-of-care therapy. Newly diagnosed WHO grade 3 or 4 IDH1-mutant astrocytomas showing loss of nuclear ATRX were present in the donors. The samples were drawn from NOA16, a multicentre, single-arm, open-label phase I trial in Germany that tested a mutant IDH1 peptide vaccine in humans for the first time. Visit V03 blood draws served as the baseline sample for immunogenicity testing. Genomic DNA for TCRB sequencing was extracted from EDTA blood using the DNeasy Blood and Tissue Kit.

The input for sequencing was peripheral blood mononuclear cells (PBMCs), taken from a glioma patient treated with radiotherapy, temozolomide or both. Recombination connected TRBV23-1 to TRBJ2-7, and perhaps TRBD2 as D gene, on 7 matching bases. TRBV23-1 is identified as an open reading frame with a role that is uncertain. The TCR sequence derives from a man in his forties or fifties with glioma. Some clones in this sample may be carry-over from other donors' samples. CDR3 region: CASSQWGAGDAYEQYF. The sequenced DNA: TGCGCCAGCAGTCAATGGGGGGCGGGAGATGCCTACGAGCAGTACTTC.